Listed below are T cell receptor beta chains from one sample, sequenced in a study of blood T cell repertoires in COVID-19. TCRdb's copy holds only in-frame clones and misses some; the assay was immunoSEQ multiplex PCR. The data show fewer than 150,000 clones, approximately 90% seen once. Sequencing was done on a sample of peripheral blood. These receptor sequences come from a woman between 40 and 55 years old with acute or convalescent COVID-19. Each CDR3 is given with its conserved first and last residue. The order of the fields is J gene, clone size, D gene, V gene, CDR3 DNA, CDR3 protein. The D gene is left open where the match is weak. Not every row has a clone size; where given, it reads once, few, many or a size class.

j_call: TRBJ1-2
clone_size: -
d_call: -
v_call: TRBV9
cdr3_nt: TGTGCCAGCAGCCCTTCCGAGAGGGGGTACTATGGCTACACCTTC
cdr3_aa: CASSPSERGYYGYTF

j_call: TRBJ2-2
clone_size: -
d_call: -
v_call: TRBV28
cdr3_nt: TGTGCCAGCAGTTCCCCGGGGCGGGGCGGGGAGCTGTTTTTT
cdr3_aa: CASSSPGRGGELFF

j_call: TRBJ1-2
clone_size: -
d_call: TRBD1
v_call: TRBV24-1
cdr3_nt: TGTGCCACCAGTGATGGGGGACAGGGTAGTGGCTACACCTTC
cdr3_aa: CATSDGGQGSGYTF

j_call: TRBJ2-1
clone_size: -
d_call: TRBD1
v_call: TRBV18
cdr3_nt: TGTGCCAGCTCACCAAGGGGACAGGAGCAGTTCTTC
cdr3_aa: CASSPRGQEQFF

j_call: TRBJ1-2
clone_size: -
d_call: -
v_call: TRBV5-7
cdr3_nt: TGTGCCAGCAGCTTGGGGTTGAGGGTGAGGTATGGCTACACCTTC
cdr3_aa: CASSLGLRVRYGYTF

j_call: TRBJ2-1
clone_size: -
d_call: TRBD2
v_call: TRBV5-4
cdr3_nt: TGTGCCAGCAGCCTTGGACTAGCGGGAGGAGAGCAGTTCTTC
cdr3_aa: CASSLGLAGGEQFF

j_call: TRBJ1-2
clone_size: -
d_call: -
v_call: TRBV7-2
cdr3_nt: TGTGCCAGCAGCGAAGGAGTAGGAAACTATGGCTACACCTTC
cdr3_aa: CASSEGVGNYGYTF

j_call: TRBJ2-3
clone_size: -
d_call: TRBD2
v_call: TRBV30
cdr3_nt: TGTGCCTGGAGTAGAGCGGGGGGCACAGATACGCAGTATTTT
cdr3_aa: CAWSRAGGTDTQYF

j_call: TRBJ2-1
clone_size: -
d_call: -
v_call: TRBV4-3
cdr3_nt: TGCGCCAGCAGCCAAGATGGGGAGAACCCCTACAATGAGCAGTTCTTC
cdr3_aa: CASSQDGENPYNEQFF

j_call: TRBJ1-1
clone_size: -
d_call: -
v_call: TRBV25-1
cdr3_nt: TGTGCCAGCGGCAGGGAATTGAACACTGAAGCTTTCTTT
cdr3_aa: CASGRELNTEAFF

j_call: TRBJ2-7
clone_size: -
d_call: -
v_call: TRBV6-2/TRBV6-3
cdr3_nt: TGTGCCAGCAGTTACTCCCCCAGGGGTTGGGACGAGCAGTACTTC
cdr3_aa: CASSYSPRGWDEQYF

j_call: TRBJ2-7
clone_size: -
d_call: -
v_call: TRBV25-1
cdr3_nt: TGTGCCAGCAGTGAATTAGGGCTCAGGGGCGAGCAGTACTTC
cdr3_aa: CASSELGLRGEQYF

j_call: TRBJ2-2
clone_size: -
d_call: -
v_call: TRBV14
cdr3_nt: TGTGCCAGCAGCCAAGACCGGACCGGGGAGCTGTTTTTT
cdr3_aa: CASSQDRTGELFF

j_call: TRBJ1-2
clone_size: -
d_call: -
v_call: TRBV30
cdr3_nt: TGTGCCTGGAGTTCAGGTTATCTCATCGACTATGGCTACACCTTC
cdr3_aa: CAWSSGYLIDYGYTF

j_call: TRBJ2-1
clone_size: -
d_call: TRBD1
v_call: TRBV15
cdr3_nt: TGTGCCACCAGCAGTTCCCCCACCGGGACAGGGCTAAGGAATGAGCAGTTCTTC
cdr3_aa: CATSSSPTGTGLRNEQFF

j_call: TRBJ2-2
clone_size: once
d_call: -
v_call: TRBV7-2
cdr3_nt: TGTGCCAGCAGCTTACCCCCTAGAGGAACCGGGGAGCTGTTTTTT
cdr3_aa: CASSLPPRGTGELFF

j_call: TRBJ1-1
clone_size: -
d_call: TRBD1
v_call: TRBV5-1
cdr3_nt: TGCGCCAGCAGTTCCGGGACAGGGGGCACTGAAGCTTTCTTT
cdr3_aa: CASSSGTGGTEAFF

j_call: TRBJ2-5
clone_size: -
d_call: TRBD1
v_call: TRBV28
cdr3_nt: TGTGCCAGCAACAGGGGATTGGGAGAGACCCAGTACTTC
cdr3_aa: CASNRGLGETQYF

j_call: TRBJ2-3
clone_size: -
d_call: TRBD2
v_call: TRBV24-1
cdr3_nt: TGTGCCACCAGTGATTCGGCGGGAGCCGGAGATACGCAGTATTTT
cdr3_aa: CATSDSAGAGDTQYF

j_call: TRBJ2-3
clone_size: -
d_call: -
v_call: TRBV30
cdr3_nt: TGTGCCTGCCTGGGGCCCCCAGGTACGCAGTATTTT
cdr3_aa: CACLGPPGTQYF

j_call: TRBJ2-7
clone_size: -
d_call: TRBD1
v_call: TRBV27
cdr3_nt: TGTGCCAGCAGTTTTGGGACAGGGGAAAGGACCTACGAGCAGTACTTC
cdr3_aa: CASSFGTGERTYEQYF

j_call: TRBJ2-6
clone_size: -
d_call: -
v_call: TRBV6-6
cdr3_nt: TGTGCCAGCAGTTATAGGGGTAGCTCTGGGGCCAACGTCCTGACTTTC
cdr3_aa: CASSYRGSSGANVLTF

j_call: TRBJ1-5
clone_size: -
d_call: TRBD1
v_call: TRBV19
cdr3_nt: TGTGCCAGTAGCCTGGGACAGGGGACGAATCAGCCCCAGCATTTT
cdr3_aa: CASSLGQGTNQPQHF

j_call: TRBJ1-6
clone_size: once
d_call: -
v_call: TRBV30
cdr3_nt: TGTGCCTGGACCATCGACAGTTATAATTCACCCCTCCACTTT
cdr3_aa: CAWTIDSYNSPLHF

j_call: TRBJ2-1
clone_size: -
d_call: TRBD2
v_call: TRBV4-3
cdr3_nt: TGCGCCAGCAGCCAAGCGCTTGCGACCGGCGGGGGGTCCGGAAATGAGCAGTTCTTC
cdr3_aa: CASSQALATGGGSGNEQFF

j_call: TRBJ1-2
clone_size: -
d_call: -
v_call: TRBV5-1
cdr3_nt: TGCGCCAGCACTCCAGGGTCTAACTATGGCTACACCTTC
cdr3_aa: CASTPGSNYGYTF

j_call: TRBJ2-3
clone_size: -
d_call: TRBD1
v_call: TRBV9
cdr3_nt: TGTGCCAGCAGCGTAGCCGACAGGGCGGGAGATACGCAGTATTTT
cdr3_aa: CASSVADRAGDTQYF

j_call: TRBJ1-4
clone_size: -
d_call: -
v_call: TRBV15
cdr3_nt: TGTGCCACCAGCAGAGATCAGGGGTTCAGTGAAAAACTGTTTTTT
cdr3_aa: CATSRDQGFSEKLFF

j_call: TRBJ2-7
clone_size: -
d_call: -
v_call: TRBV2
cdr3_nt: TGTGCCAGCAGTGATTTAACGGGACTCCTGACCTACGAGCAGTACTTC
cdr3_aa: CASSDLTGLLTYEQYF

j_call: TRBJ2-7
clone_size: -
d_call: -
v_call: TRBV5-1
cdr3_nt: TGCGCCAGCAGCTTGGGGACAGATGTCGACGAGCAGTACTTC
cdr3_aa: CASSLGTDVDEQYF

j_call: TRBJ1-2
clone_size: -
d_call: TRBD1
v_call: TRBV7-9
cdr3_nt: TGTGCCAGCAGTTCCTTCAGGGGGCAAGACTATGGCTACACCTTC
cdr3_aa: CASSSFRGQDYGYTF

j_call: TRBJ2-5
clone_size: -
d_call: -
v_call: TRBV7-9
cdr3_nt: TGTGCCAGCAGCCCCCCCAGGGGCGAAGAGACCCAGTACTTC
cdr3_aa: CASSPPRGEETQYF